This TCR beta chain is from a study of cytomegalovirus exposure and HLA in healthy donors. PCR employed 60 Vbeta and 13 Jbeta primers. Generated by immunoSEQ multiplex PCR, the TCRdb table keeps only in-frame clones and is missing some. Of 100,000 or so clones in the sample, roughly 80% were seen once. CDR1 and CDR2 (germline): SGHRS, YFSETQ. This CDR3 has 17 residues. V was cut by 0 bases and J by 0 bases, with 10 bases left in between. The chain links TRBV5-1 to TRBJ1-6; a weak D match, TRBD1 (5 bases). The source of this sequence is a man younger than 45 in good health and CMV-seropositive. Sequencing was carried out using PBMCs. The CDR3 nucleotides are TGCGCCAGCAGCTTGGTGGGGGGGAGCTCCTATAATTCACCCCTCCACTTT. This translates into CASSLVGGSSYNSPLHF.